The rows below give T cell receptor beta chains drawn from one sample of a study of blood T cell repertoires in COVID-19. The table came from immunoSEQ multiplex PCR; TCRdb's copy has only in-frame clones and leaves some out. The table lists 210,000 or so clones, approximately 80% of them singletons. Input material: peripheral blood. The origin of the receptors is a woman of 80 years or more with active or convalescent COVID-19. Each CDR3 is given with its conserved first and last residue. D genes are given only for firm matches. Only part of the rows carry a size: once, few, many, or a class if the clone is expanded.

v_call	clone_size	j_call	d_call	cdr3_aa	cdr3_nt
TRBV25-1	.	TRBJ1-1	.	CASSSLSGAVNTEAFF	TGTGCCAGCAGTAGTCTTAGCGGGGCAGTTAACACTGAAGCTTTCTTT
TRBV18	few	TRBJ1-2	TRBD1	CASSSDREKGSGYTF	TGTGCCAGCTCCTCGGACAGGGAAAAAGGATCCGGCTACACCTTC
TRBV5-1	.	TRBJ2-6	.	CASSLAGGPSGANVLTF	TGCGCCAGCAGCTTGGCTGGGGGCCCCTCTGGGGCCAACGTCCTGACTTTC
TRBV5-3	.	TRBJ1-6	.	CARSLRTGAYNSPLHF	TGTGCCAGAAGCTTGAGGACCGGGGCCTATAATTCACCCCTCCACTTT
TRBV7-8	once	TRBJ2-6	.	CASSSSGTISGANVLTF	TGTGCCAGCAGCTCCTCCGGGACAATCTCTGGGGCCAACGTCCTGACTTTC
TRBV19	.	TRBJ2-7	TRBD1	CASSIAQGVIYEQYF	TGTGCCAGTAGTATTGCACAGGGGGTTATCTACGAGCAGTACTTC
TRBV5-4	.	TRBJ2-5	TRBD1	CASSPARDSRQETQYF	TGTGCCAGCAGCCCCGCCCGGGACAGCAGGCAAGAGACCCAGTACTTC
TRBV9	few	TRBJ2-3	TRBD2	CASSVASGDGVTDTQYF	TGTGCCAGCAGCGTAGCTAGCGGGGACGGGGTCACAGATACGCAGTATTTT
TRBV19	few	TRBJ2-6	.	CASSIGGPGANVLTF	TGTGCCAGTAGTATAGGGGGGCCTGGGGCCAACGTCCTGACTTTC
TRBV4-1	.	TRBJ1-1	.	CASSPDARRYTEAFF	TGCGCCAGCAGCCCAGACGCAAGGAGATACACTGAAGCTTTCTTT
TRBV19	few	TRBJ1-2	.	CASTPGVNYGYTF	TGTGCCAGTACCCCAGGGGTTAACTATGGCTACACCTTC
TRBV13	.	TRBJ2-1	TRBD1	CASSFGTGGFNEQFF	TGTGCCAGCAGCTTCGGGACAGGGGGTTTCAATGAGCAGTTCTTC
TRBV18	once	TRBJ2-1	TRBD2	CASSPETVAGGRNEQFF	TGTGCCAGCTCACCCGAAACGGTTGCGGGGGGCCGCAATGAGCAGTTCTTC